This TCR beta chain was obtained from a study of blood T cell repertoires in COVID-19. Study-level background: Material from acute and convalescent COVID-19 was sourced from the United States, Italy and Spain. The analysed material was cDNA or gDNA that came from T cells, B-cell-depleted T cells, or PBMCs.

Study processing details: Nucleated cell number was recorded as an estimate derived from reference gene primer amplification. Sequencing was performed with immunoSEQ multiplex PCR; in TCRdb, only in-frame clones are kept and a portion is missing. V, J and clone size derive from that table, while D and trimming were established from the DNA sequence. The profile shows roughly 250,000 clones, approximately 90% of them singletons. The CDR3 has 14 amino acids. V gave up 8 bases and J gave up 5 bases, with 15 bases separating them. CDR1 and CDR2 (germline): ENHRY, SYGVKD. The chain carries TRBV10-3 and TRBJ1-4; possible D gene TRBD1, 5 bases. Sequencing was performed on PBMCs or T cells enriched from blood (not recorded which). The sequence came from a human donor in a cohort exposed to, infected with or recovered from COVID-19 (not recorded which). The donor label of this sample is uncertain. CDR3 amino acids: CAIRAGGENEKLFF. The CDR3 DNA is TGTGCCATCCGTGCGGGGGGAGAAAATGAAAAACTGTTTTTT.